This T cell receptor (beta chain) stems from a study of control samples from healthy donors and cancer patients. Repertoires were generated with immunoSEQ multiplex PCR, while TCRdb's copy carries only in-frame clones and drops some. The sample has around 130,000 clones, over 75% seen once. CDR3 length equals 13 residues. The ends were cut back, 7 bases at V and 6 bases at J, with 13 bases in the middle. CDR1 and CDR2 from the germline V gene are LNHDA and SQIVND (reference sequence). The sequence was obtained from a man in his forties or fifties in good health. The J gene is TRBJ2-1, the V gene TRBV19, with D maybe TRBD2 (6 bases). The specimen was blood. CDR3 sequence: CASKEEGFNEQFF. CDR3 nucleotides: TGTGCCAGTAAGGAGGAGGGGTTCAATGAGCAGTTCTTC.